Reported below is one T cell receptor (beta chain). The antigen remains undetermined. One entry per CDR3 protein, called by TCRdb with MiXCR from the reads. The table lists more than 150,000 distinct CDR3 sequences, roughly 19% of them singletons. These data come from a study of T cell repertoires in cytomegalovirus infection. Study at large: Indications of both CMV infection and matching HLA type were provided by public TCR beta signatures. Findings and caveats of the study: Totalled public TCR beta family frequency picked out people who carried CMV plus the relevant HLA. CMV-specific TCR beta clonotypes restricted by HLA-C dominated the ex vivo response.

The sequenced sample consisted of PBMCs. This receptor was obtained from a human donor in good health (CMV status not recorded). Some clones in this sample may be carry-over from other donors' samples.

The CDR3 protein is CASSLEGISGANVLTF. The DNA of the CDR3 is TGTGCCAGCAGCTTGGAGGGAATCTCTGGGGCCAACGTCCTGACTTTC. The chain joins TRBV7-2 to TRBJ2-6, with D possibly being TRBD2 (6 bases). Per germline, CDR1 SGHTA and CDR2 FQGNSA. The CDR3 has 16 residues. Trimming removed 3 bases at V and 0 bases at J, with 9 bases between.